This T cell receptor (beta chain) was sequenced for a study of CD8 T cells in Susac syndrome. The CDR3 sequence is 16 residues long. V lost 4 bases and J lost 0; bases outside the gene matches: 2. Germline assignment: CDR1 KGHSH and CDR2 LQKENI. The RNA input was 0.5 to 1 ug, and it was reverse transcribed with random hexamers. TCRdb re-derived calls from the immunoSEQ multiplex PCR reads in MiXCR, one entry per CDR3 protein. The data hold nearly 200,000 distinct CDR3 sequences, with nearly 95% observed a single time. Sequenced input: CD4+ T cells from PBMCs. V and J are TRBV18 and TRBJ2-7; TRBD2 matches 14 bases. This clonotype originated in a human donor with multiple sclerosis. CDR3 coding DNA: TGTGCCAGCTCACTCGGGACTAGCGGGAGCTCCTACGAGCAGTACTTC. Amino acid sequence: CASSLGTSGSSYEQYF.